The clone carrying this T cell receptor beta chain came up a few times. Produced via immunoSEQ multiplex PCR; TCRdb's table is partial and in-frame only. This sample has more than 150,000 clones, with around 80% found just once. This sample stems from a study of blood T cell repertoires in COVID-19. Material for sequencing was peripheral blood. The receptor was isolated from a young man with active or convalescent COVID-19.

CDR3 bases: TGTGCCAGCAGACTCGGACTGAGCTCCTACGAGCAGTACTTC. It is translated as CASRLGLSSYEQYF. The J gene is TRBJ2-7, the V gene TRBV6-5, with D maybe TRBD2 (5 bases). V shed 6 bases and J shed 0 bases, with 12 bases lying between them. The CDR3 is 14 residues long. Germline loops: CDR1 MNHEY, CDR2 SVGAGI.